This T cell receptor beta chain is drawn from a study of T-cell reconstitution after alpha-beta-depleted transplantation in children. At least ten counts were recorded for this clonotype. Antigen specificity is unknown. Unmatched junction bases numbered 13, after V lost 4 bases and J lost 8 bases. CDR1 and CDR2 (germline): SGHTA, FQGTGA. This CDR3 has 16 residues. Study-level points and caveats: Alpha-beta T cells present about two months after transplant were reported to originate from several hundred expanded graft clones.

TCRbeta library preparation incorporated unique molecular identifiers. One entry per CDR3 protein results from TCRdb running MiXCR on the PCR reads. The sample consists of about 260,000 distinct CDR3 sequences, roughly 10% of them appearing once. The clonotype originates from a male patient between 2 and 10 years old who had a stem cell transplant for chronic granulomatous disease, so the T cells may come from the graft donor. The V call is TRBV7-3, the J call TRBJ2-1; 8 positions agree with TRBD2. The specimen was peripheral blood, collected 180 days after TCRalphabeta/CD19-depleted stem cell transplant. For the CDR3, the DNA is TGTGCCAGCAGCTGGAGCGGGGGAGGTCGCGTAGATGAGCAGTTCTTC. Protein product: CASSWSGGGRVDEQFF.